Below, 28 T cell receptor beta chains from the same sample are listed, as sequenced in a study of early T cells in non-severe SARS-CoV-2 infection. A single record per CDR3 protein comes from TCRdb applying MiXCR to the 5' RACE reads. The sample shows roughly 97,000 distinct CDR3 sequences, approximately 10% of them seen only once. Sequencing used whole blood, obtained at baseline. The receptors originated from an adult who was a healthcare worker with PCR-confirmed SARS-CoV-2 infection or an uninfected control (not recorded which).

J is TRBJ2-1 and V is TRBV7-2; D gene uncertain. Trimming removed 0 bases at V and 8 bases at J, with 8 bases between. Germline loops: CDR1 SGHTA, CDR2 FQGNSA. The CDR3 is 13 amino acids. This CDR3 reads CASSLAEFDEQFF. In DNA, the CDR3 is TGTGCCAGCAGCTTAGCGGAGTTTGATGAGCAGTTCTTC.

This clonotype was seen only a few times. The J gene is TRBJ2-7, the V gene TRBV3-1; possibly TRBD1 or TRBD2 for D (5 bases each). The V gene lost 6 bases and the J gene lost 0 bases, with 12 bases spanning the gap. In germline, CDR1 is LGHDT, CDR2 YNNKEL (reference sequence). There are 14 residues in the CDR3. As DNA, the CDR3 is TGTGCCAGCAGTCGGGGCCCCGGCTCCTACGAGCAGTACTTC. This sequence encodes CASSRGPGSYEQYF.

This clonotype has ten or more counts. V gene TRBV30 combines with J gene TRBJ1-3; D is unresolved. Germline CDR1 GTSNPN, CDR2 SVGIG (reference sequence). V shed 2 bases and J shed 0 bases, with 8 bases lying between them. The CDR3 totals 14 residues. CDR3 loop: CAWSIVGSGNTIYF. CDR3 nucleotides: TGTGCCTGGAGTATTGTGGGCTCTGGAAACACCATATATTTT. The full variable domain, with the rest looked up from reference TRBV30 and TRBJ1-3, is SQTIHQWPATLVQPVGSPLSLECTVEGTSNPNLYWYRQAAGRGLQLLFYSVGIGQISSEVPQNLSASRPQDRQFILSSKKLLLSDSGFYLCAWSIVGSGNTIYFGEGSWLTVV.

This chain joins TRBV14 and TRBJ1-1; TRBD1 is a possible D gene (6 bases). There are 15 residues in the CDR3. Trimming shortened V by 4 bases and J by 12 bases, and 24 bases separated the two germline ends. In germline, CDR1 is SGHDN, CDR2 FVKESK. The CDR3, as DNA: TGTGCCAGCAGCCCGACCTGGGGGACACCGACCCTACCTTTCTTT. It is translated as CASSPTWGTPTLPFF.

This clonotype has ten or more counts. The genes are TRBV14 and TRBJ2-6, with D possibly matching TRBD1 (5 bases). The CDR3 has 16 amino acids. Germline V gives CDR1 SGHDN, CDR2 FVKESK. V lost 3 bases and J lost 13, with 22 bases in between. The CDR3 DNA reads as TGTGCCAGCAGCCACCTCGACAGACCTGTGGCCGAGGTCCTGACTTTC. It yields the protein CASSHLDRPVAEVLTF.

This clonotype was picked up a small number of times. The chain couples TRBV7-2 to TRBJ1-2; D not certain. This CDR3 spans 12 amino acids. The V gene's germline CDR1 is SGHTA and CDR2 FQGNSA. V was clipped by 5 bases and J by 4 bases, with 8 bases between them. The CDR3 loop is CASSPAGYGYTF. DNA of the CDR3: TGTGCCAGCAGCCCCGCGGGCTATGGCTACACCTTC.

The rearrangement uses TRBV20-1 and TRBJ2-5; a weak D match, TRBD1 (6 bases). There are 13 residues in the CDR3. Trimming removed 5 bases at V and 2 bases at J, with 12 bases between. Germline assignment: CDR1 DFQATT and CDR2 SNEGSKA (reference sequence). The CDR3 here is CSAELGTQETQYF. CDR3 sequence (DNA): TGCAGTGCTGAACTTGGGACACAAGAGACCCAGTACTTC.

This clonotype has just a few counts. This sequence joins TRBV7-9 and TRBJ2-2; D gene uncertain. CDR1 and CDR2 (germline): SEHNR, FQNEAQ (reference sequence). Between the trimmed V and J ends, which lost 0 bases and 10 bases, there was a span of 12 bases. CDR3 length: 14 residues. CDR3 in amino acids: CASSLALQVEELFF. CDR3 coding DNA: TGTGCCAGCAGCTTAGCGCTTCAGGTGGAGGAGCTGTTTTTT. The full variable domain, completed using reference TRBV7-9 and TRBJ2-2, is DTGVSQNPRHKITKRGQNVTFRCDPISEHNRLYWYRQTLGQGPEFLTYFQNEAQLEKSRLLSDRFSAERPKGSFSTLEIQRTEQGDSAMYLCASSLALQVEELFFGEGSRLTVL.

This clonotype came up many times. The chain is built from TRBV7-8 and TRBJ2-3, with 8 bases that match TRBD2. Germline V CDR1 and CDR2: SGHVS, FQNEAQ. V shed 0 bases and J 3 bases; nucleotides not matched to a gene: 5. This CDR3 is built from 16 residues. The CDR3 DNA follows: TGTGCCAGCAGCTTAGCAAGGACTAGCCCGACAGATACGCAGTATTTT. This translates into CASSLARTSPTDTQYF.

The rearrangement joins TRBV4-1 to TRBJ2-5; TRBD2 matches at 8 bases. The CDR3 length is 15 residues. Germline CDR1 MGHRA, CDR2 YSYEKL. J gave up 4 bases and V 1 base, and 5 bases lay outside the gene matches. Here the CDR3 reads CASSQGPGLAETQYF. The CDR3 DNA reads TGCGCCAGCAGCCAAGGGCCCGGACTAGCAGAGACCCAGTACTTC.

This clonotype was recorded at least ten times. V is TRBV28 and J is TRBJ2-3, with 7 bases that match TRBD2. From germline, CDR1 is MDHEN and CDR2 SYDVKM. The V gene end was trimmed by 5 bases and the J gene end by 2 bases; junction bases not matched to a gene: 10. This CDR3 comprises 16 residues. The CDR3 DNA follows: TGTGCCAGCAGTACCCCGACTAGCCCCGTCACAGATACGCAGTATTTT. Amino acid sequence: CASSTPTSPVTDTQYF.

This clonotype was counted ten times or more. The chain uses TRBV29-1 and TRBJ2-4, with 8 bases aligning to TRBD2. V lost 2 bases to trimming and J lost 8 bases; unmatched junction nucleotides: 5. This CDR3 comprises 13 residues. In germline, CDR1 is SQVTM, CDR2 ANQGSEA. CDR3 DNA sequence: TGCAGCGTTGAAACCAGCGGGAGTGACATTCAGTACTTC. It yields the protein CSVETSGSDIQYF.

This clonotype was counted between two and nine times. V and J are TRBV27 and TRBJ2-7, with 7 bases that match TRBD1. Germline V gene lookup returns CDR1 MNHEY and CDR2 SMNVEV (reference sequence). The CDR3 consists of 15 residues. Losses at the gene ends were 3 bases for V and 5 bases for J; bases not matched to a gene: 10. CDR3 residues: CASSFLQGSIDEQYF. CDR3 nucleotide sequence: TGTGCCAGCAGTTTCCTACAGGGGTCGATTGACGAGCAGTACTTC.

This clonotype was seen at least ten times. The rearrangement links TRBV6-6 to TRBJ2-1; 8 positions match TRBD1. J lost 5 bases, V lost 6 bases, and 12 bases had no gene match. Looked up from germline, CDR1 is MNHNY and CDR2 is SVGAGI (reference sequence). The CDR3 runs to 16 residues. In DNA, the CDR3 is TGTGCCAGCAGACCCCCCGGACAGGGTCGGAACAATGAGCAGTTCTTC. This encodes CASRPPGQGRNNEQFF.

This clonotype was recorded a few times. The V and J genes are TRBV6-5 and TRBJ2-3; D gene ambiguous. In germline, CDR1 is MNHEY, CDR2 SVGAGI. The germline V and J ends were trimmed by 6 bases and 1 base, with 8 bases remaining between them. This CDR3 is 13 amino acids long. CDR3 sequence (DNA): TGTGCCAGCAGCCGCCCAGGCACAGATACGCAGTATTTT. Translated: CASSRPGTDTQYF.

The sample holds a few counts of this clonotype. The chain links TRBV29-1 to TRBJ1-1, with D tentatively TRBD1 (5 bases). Looked up from germline, CDR1 is SQVTM and CDR2 is ANQGSEA. CDR3 size: 15 residues. V was shortened by 4 bases and J by 0 bases, with 15 bases between the two germline ends. CDR3 region: CSVGAGGGMNTEAFF. The CDR3 region has the DNA TGCAGCGTTGGGGCTGGTGGGGGGATGAACACTGAAGCTTTCTTT. The full variable domain, completed using reference TRBV29-1 and TRBJ1-1, is SAVISQKPSRDICQRGTSLTIQCQVDSQVTMMFWYRQQPGQSLTLIATANQGSEATYESGFVIDKFPISRPNLTFSTLTVSNMSPEDSSIYLCSVGAGGGMNTEAFFGQGTRLTVV.

This clonotype has more than one count but fewer than ten. The genes are TRBV7-2 and TRBJ1-5; D is perhaps TRBD1 (5 bases). V was clipped by 2 bases and J by 1 base, with 6 bases between them. Germline V gives CDR1 SGHTA, CDR2 FQGNSA. This CDR3 has 14 amino acids. CDR3 DNA sequence: TGTGCCAGCAGCTTACGGGACAGCAATCAGCCCCAGCATTTT. Protein product: CASSLRDSNQPQHF.

This clonotype has just a few counts. The chain recombines TRBV20-1 with TRBJ1-1; 8 bases agree with TRBD1. CDR3 length: 12 residues. The germline V gene encodes CDR1 DFQATT and CDR2 SNEGSKA (reference sequence). The CDR3 DNA is TGCAGACCAAACAGGGGGGGAACTGAAGCTTTCTTT. This encodes CRPNRGGTEAFF.

This clonotype was observed a handful of times. CDR3: CSAKGGSYNSPLHF. The CDR3, as DNA: TGCAGTGCTAAGGGAGGCTCCTATAATTCACCCCTCCACTTT. The rearrangement joins TRBV20-1 to TRBJ1-6; D gene ambiguous. This CDR3 region has 14 residues. Germline V gene sequence: CDR1 DFQATT, CDR2 SNEGSKA (reference sequence). V lost 4 bases and J 0 bases, leaving 7 bases between the germline ends.

In its sample, this clonotype was seen many times. This sequence joins TRBV12-3 or TRBV12-4 and TRBJ2-3; D gene uncertain. The V and J ends lost 8 bases and 6 bases respectively, with 6 bases between them. The CDR3 totals 10 residues. CDR3 coding DNA: TGTGCCAGCGCTTGGGATACGCAGTATTTT. This sequence encodes CASAWDTQYF.

This clonotype was found a few times. The J gene is TRBJ1-3, the V gene TRBV18, with D perhaps matching TRBD1 (6 bases). Trimming took off 4 bases at V and 0 bases at J, with 10 bases between the two ends. The length of the CDR3 is 15 residues. Looked up from germline, CDR1 is KGHSH and CDR2 is LQKENI. The CDR3, as DNA: TGTGCCAGCTCACTCACGGACAGCTCTGGAAACACCATATATTTT. Its translation: CASSLTDSSGNTIYF.

This clonotype occurred a few times. V is TRBV11-2 and J is TRBJ2-7, with a possible D match to TRBD1 (5 bases). There are 19 residues in the CDR3. The germline V gene has CDR1 SGHAT and CDR2 FQNNGV. V was shortened by 4 bases and J by 3 bases, with 28 bases between the two germline ends. CDR3 amino acids: CASSSLTPSLGQGRYEQYF. The CDR3 DNA reads TGTGCCAGCAGCTCGCTGACCCCGTCCTTGGGGCAGGGCCGCTACGAGCAGTACTTC.

This clonotype has ten or more counts. The CDR3 nucleotides are TGTGCCAGCAGCCCTGAACCAGGGAAGACAGATACGCAGTATTTT. The encoded protein is CASSPEPGKTDTQYF. The chain recombines TRBV7-9 with TRBJ2-3, with D perhaps TRBD1 (5 bases). V was pared by 5 bases and J by 3 bases, with 15 bases between. In germline, CDR1 is SEHNR, CDR2 FQNEAQ (reference sequence). This CDR3 is 15 amino acids long.

As regards this clonotype: A read error may explain this, as a much larger clone is one base away. This chain uses TRBV29-1 with TRBJ2-1; TRBD2 matches at 11 bases. The CDR3 extends over 19 amino acids. From germline, CDR1 is SQVTM and CDR2 ANQGSEA. CDR3 protein: CSVVSPVASGRLFRNELFF. The CDR3 DNA reads TGCAGCGTTGTGTCCCCAGTGGCTAGCGGGAGGTTGTTTCGAAATGAGCTGTTCTTC.

This clonotype was picked up a small number of times. The chain has TRBV5-1 and TRBJ1-2, with a possible D match to TRBD1 (6 bases). CDR1 is SGHRS, CDR2 YFSETQ, per germline. The CDR3 loop spans 14 amino acids. V was trimmed by 0 bases and J by 4 bases, leaving 10 bases between them. The CDR3 region is CASSLESQGYGYTF. CDR3 DNA: TGCGCCAGCAGCTTGGAATCACAGGGCTATGGCTACACCTTC. Drawing the rest from reference TRBV5-1 and TRBJ1-2, the complete variable domain is KAGVTQTPRYLIKTRGQQVTLSCSPISGHRSVSWYQQTPGQGLQFLFEYFSETQRNKGNFPGRFSGRQFSNSRSEMNVSTLELGDSALYLCASSLESQGYGYTFGSGTRLTVV.

This clonotype was detected many times. An end of the junction differs from the germline gene, which may be a read error. The chain carries TRBV11-2 and TRBJ2-3, with TRBD2 identical over 12 bases. The CDR3 covers 14 residues. From germline, CDR1 is SGHAT and CDR2 FQNNGV. CDR3 DNA: TGTGCCAGCAGCTTAGATACTAGCGGGAGGTTTTTGTCTTTT. This encodes CASSLDTSGRFLSF.

The chain uses TRBV6-6 and TRBJ2-7, with D perhaps matching TRBD1 (5 bases). Trimming took off 7 bases at V and 2 bases at J, with 9 bases between the two ends. The CDR3 covers 12 residues. In germline, CDR1 is MNHNY, CDR2 SVGAGI (reference sequence). CDR3 region: CASTADTYEQYF. Written as DNA, the CDR3 is TGTGCCAGCACCGCGGACACCTACGAGCAGTACTTC.

This rearrangement joins TRBV19 to TRBJ2-5; D is unclear. The CDR3 spans 13 residues. Germline-derived CDR1 and CDR2 are LNHDA and SQIVND (reference sequence). V was cut by 5 bases and J by 5 bases, with 12 bases left in between. CDR3 sequence reads: CASSPWLSETQYF. The CDR3 DNA reads as TGTGCCAGTAGTCCCTGGCTGTCGGAGACCCAGTACTTC. Full variable domain (missing parts from reference TRBV19 and TRBJ2-5): DGGITQSPKYLFRKEGQNVTLSCEQNLNHDAMYWYRQDPGQGLRLIYYSQIVNDFQKGDIAEGYSVSREKKESFPLTVTSAQKNPTAFYLCASSPWLSETQYFGPGTRLLVL.